The rows below give T cell receptor beta chains drawn from one sample of a study of identical twins. TCRdb reprocessed the 5' RACE reads with MiXCR, giving one entry per CDR3 protein. This sample has about 790,000 distinct CDR3 sequences, with around a sixth found just once. A further study also used this sample, focusing on T cells expressing NK-cell markers.

Sequencing was carried out using PBMCs. The origin of the receptors is a woman between 18 and 29 years old in good health. Both conserved end residues are part of each CDR3. The order of the fields is clone size, D gene, J gene, V gene, CDR3 DNA, CDR3 protein. A D gene is named only where the DNA matches it firmly. Clone size, where shown, is once, few, many, or a class for clones that have expanded.

NA	NA	TRBJ2-1	TRBV6-5	TGTGCCAGCAGTTCTACAGAATACAATGAGCAGTTCTTC	CASSSTEYNEQFF
few	TRBD1	TRBJ2-7	TRBV5-1	TGCGCCAGCCAACAGGGGGGGACAGGGAGGTTTGGCGAGCAGTACTTC	CASQQGGTGRFGEQYF
NA	NA	TRBJ2-5	TRBV5-1	TGCGCCAGCAGCCTTGTACAGGGCATTGAGACCCAGTACTTC	CASSLVQGIETQYF
NA	TRBD1	TRBJ1-5	TRBV11-2	TGTGCCAGCAGCTTAGGGGGGGTGAGGACAGGGGGCTCGGCCCAGCCCCAGCATTTT	CASSLGGVRTGGSAQPQHF
NA	NA	TRBJ1-5	TRBV5-1	TGCGCCAGCAGTTCGGCCGGGGATGGTCAGCCCCAGCATTTT	CASSSAGDGQPQHF
NA	NA	TRBJ1-1	TRBV6-1	TGTGCCAGCAGATGGACCGGGACCACTGAAGCTTTCTTT	CASRWTGTTEAFF
few	NA	TRBJ2-1	TRBV7-9	TGTGCCAGCAGCACATTGGGGCGAGGGGCCGGCTACAATGAGCAGTTCTTC	CASSTLGRGAGYNEQFF
NA	TRBD2	TRBJ2-1	TRBV5-1	TGCGCCAGCAGCTTACGACGGGAGGGCAATGAGCAGTTCTTC	CASSLRREGNEQFF
NA	NA	TRBJ2-3	TRBV6-2/TRBV6-3	TGTGCCAGCAGCCTCCGATTTCCAAGGGGGGCCACAGATACGCAGTATTTT	CASSLRFPRGATDTQYF
many	NA	TRBJ1-1	TRBV4-2	TGTGCCAGCAGCCAAGATGTCACAGTAGGGAACACTGAAGCTTTCTTT	CASSQDVTVGNTEAFF
few	TRBD1	TRBJ1-5	TRBV7-9	TGTGCCAGCAGCCCGGGACAGGGGTCGATGCCCCAGCATTTT	CASSPGQGSMPQHF
NA	TRBD1	TRBJ2-5	TRBV20-1	TGCAGTGCCAGACAGGGCCCCTCGTGGGAGACCCAGTACTTC	CSARQGPSWETQYF
few	NA	TRBJ2-1	TRBV5-1	TGCGCCAGCAGCTTGGCCGGACTTTCTGAGCAGTTCTTC	CASSLAGLSEQFF
few	NA	TRBJ2-3	TRBV6-4	TGTGCCAGCGACCTGCCGAATACGCAGTATTTT	CASDLPNTQYF
few	NA	TRBJ2-2	TRBV20-1	TGCAGTGCTTCGGGGGTTCACACCGGGGAGCTGTTTTTT	CSASGVHTGELFF
many	TRBD1	TRBJ1-2	TRBV4-3	TGCGCCAGCAGCCCGTACAGGGGATGGTATGGCTACACCTTC	CASSPYRGWYGYTF
NA	NA	TRBJ2-1	TRBV9	TGTGCCAGCAGCTCCATCCCCGCGGCCTACAATGAGCAGTTCTTC	CASSSIPAAYNEQFF
few	NA	TRBJ2-1	TRBV4-3	TGCGCCAGCGCAGGGGACCCGACCCCCTACAATGAGCAGTTCTTC	CASAGDPTPYNEQFF
NA	NA	TRBJ1-1	TRBV10-3	TGTGCCATCAGACCACTCCCCCTAGGGGGGAACACTGAAGCTTTCTTT	CAIRPLPLGGNTEAFF
few	TRBD1	TRBJ2-1	TRBV30	TGTGCCTGGAGCCGGGACAGGGGGGGGGAGCAGTTCTTC	CAWSRDRGGEQFF
NA	NA	TRBJ1-1	TRBV7-9	TGTGCCAGCAGCCCCTCCTGGGGGGACACTGAAGCTTTCTTT	CASSPSWGDTEAFF
NA	NA	TRBJ1-2	TRBV12-3/TRBV12-4	TGTGCCAGCAGTTTATCGGTGGCAAACTATGGCTACACCTTC	CASSLSVANYGYTF
few	NA	TRBJ1-5	TRBV28	TGTGCCAGCACCGTCCGGGACAACAATCAGCCCCAGCATTTT	CASTVRDNNQPQHF
few	NA	TRBJ1-4	TRBV20-1	TGCAGTGCTAGAGGTACCGCTGCAACTAATGAAAAACTGTTTTTT	CSARGTAATNEKLFF
many	NA	TRBJ1-1	TRBV20-1	TGCAGTGCTAGAGTGGTGGGAGGTACTGAAGCTTTCTTT	CSARVVGGTEAFF
many	NA	TRBJ1-3	TRBV5-1	TGCGCCAGCAGCTTGAAACCCGGACCTCTTCACTCTGGAAACACCATATATTTT	CASSLKPGPLHSGNTIYF
NA	NA	TRBJ2-7	TRBV7-8	TGTGCCAGCAGTTCCACTCTAGCGTCCAGAGGGATCGTGCAGTACTTC	CASSSTLASRGIVQYF
few	NA	TRBJ2-3	TRBV5-1	TGTGCCAGCAGCTCACCCGGTGGCACAGATACGCAGTATTTT	CASSSPGGTDTQYF
many	TRBD2	TRBJ2-7	TRBV12-3/TRBV12-4	TGTGCCAGCAGAACTAGCGGGATTGACGAGCAGTACTTC	CASRTSGIDEQYF
NA	NA	TRBJ1-3	TRBV3-1	TGTGCCAGCACCGGGGCGCCGGGAAACACCATATATTTT	CASTGAPGNTIYF
once	TRBD1	TRBJ2-7	TRBV9	TGTGCCAGCAGTTCCAGGGGGCGCGGGGTAGGCGAGCAGTACTTC	CASSSRGRGVGEQYF
NA	NA	TRBJ1-5	TRBV12-5	TGTGCTAGTGGACGGGGGATTGGTAATCAGCCCCAGCATTTT	CASGRGIGNQPQHF
few	NA	TRBJ2-7	TRBV6-1	TGTGCCAGCAGTGAGACCTCCGGGGCAACCTACGAGCAGTACTTC	CASSETSGATYEQYF
NA	TRBD2	TRBJ2-1	TRBV18	TGTGCCAGCTCCCCTAGCGGTGGGGCCACCTACAATGAGCAGTTCTTC	CASSPSGGATYNEQFF
NA	NA	TRBJ2-5	TRBV3-1	TGTGCCAGCAGCCTGCCCGGGACGTCGGGTGGAGAGACCCAGTACTTC	CASSLPGTSGGETQYF
few	NA	TRBJ2-7	TRBV7-9	TGTGCCAGCAGCTTAGCGAACAGGGTTCAGTACTTC	CASSLANRVQYF
few	TRBD2	TRBJ2-1	TRBV12-3/TRBV12-4	TGTGCCAGCACCTTCTCGGGGGGGGAAGTCTGGCAGTTCTTC	CASTFSGGEVWQFF
NA	NA	TRBJ1-1	TRBV19	TGTGCCAGTAGTTTCGACGGGGCCGTGGCTGAAGCTTTCTTT	CASSFDGAVAEAFF
NA	TRBD2	TRBJ2-7	TRBV12-3/TRBV12-4	TGTGCCAGCAGGCCCAATCTGGGACCGGGGGGATCAGCGTACGAGCAGTACTTC	CASRPNLGPGGSAYEQYF
few	TRBD2	TRBJ2-7	TRBV12-3/TRBV12-4	TGTGCCAGCAGTTTTGCTAGCGGTCACGAGCAGTACTTC	CASSFASGHEQYF
NA	TRBD1	TRBJ2-7	TRBV2	TGTGCCAGCACCGAAAGGGACAGCCTCTACGAGCAGTACTTC	CASTERDSLYEQYF